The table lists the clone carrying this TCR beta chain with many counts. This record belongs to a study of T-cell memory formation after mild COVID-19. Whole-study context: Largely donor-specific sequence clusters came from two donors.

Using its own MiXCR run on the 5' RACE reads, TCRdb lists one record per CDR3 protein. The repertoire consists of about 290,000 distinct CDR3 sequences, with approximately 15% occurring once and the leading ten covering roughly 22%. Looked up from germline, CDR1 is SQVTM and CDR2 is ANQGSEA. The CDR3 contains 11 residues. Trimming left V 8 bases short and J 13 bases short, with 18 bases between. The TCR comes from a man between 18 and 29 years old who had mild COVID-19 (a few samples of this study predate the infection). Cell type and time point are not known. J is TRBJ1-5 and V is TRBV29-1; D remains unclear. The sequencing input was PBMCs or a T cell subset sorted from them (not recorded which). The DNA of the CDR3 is TGCAGCACAAAAGTCGACGGCTCTCAGCATTTT. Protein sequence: CSTKVDGSQHF.